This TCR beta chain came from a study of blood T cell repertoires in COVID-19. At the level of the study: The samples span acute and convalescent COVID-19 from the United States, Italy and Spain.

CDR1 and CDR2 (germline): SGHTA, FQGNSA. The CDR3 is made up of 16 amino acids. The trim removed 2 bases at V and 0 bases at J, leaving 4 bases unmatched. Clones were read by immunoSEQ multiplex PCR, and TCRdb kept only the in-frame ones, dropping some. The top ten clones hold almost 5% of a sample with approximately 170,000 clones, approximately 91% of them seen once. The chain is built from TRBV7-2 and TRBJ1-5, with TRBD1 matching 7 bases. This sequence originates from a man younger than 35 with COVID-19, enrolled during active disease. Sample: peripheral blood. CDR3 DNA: TGTGCCAGCAGCTTAATATGGACAGGTAGCAATCAGCCCCAGCATTTT. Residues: CASSLIWTGSNQPQHF. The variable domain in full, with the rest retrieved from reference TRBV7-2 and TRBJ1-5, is GAGVSQSPSNKVTEKGKDVELRCDPISGHTALYWYRQSLGQGLEFLIYFQGNSAPDKSGLPSDRFSAERTGGSVSTLTIQRTQQEDSAVYLCASSLIWTGSNQPQHFGDGTRLSIL.